This T cell receptor (beta chain) was recovered during a study of T-cell reconstitution after alpha-beta-depleted transplantation in children. Findings and limits, study-wide: Newly produced T cells mostly accounted for T-cell counts and diversity one year post-transplant. At day 60, the high TCRbeta diversity found in some patients originated from recipient T cells and thymic progenitors that had survived. Several hundred graft clones that had expanded were reportedly the source of alpha-beta T cells about two months after transplant.

This clonotype was seen ten or more times. The antigen is not known. Germline V lookup: CDR1 KGHDR, CDR2 SFDVKD. The germline V and J ends were trimmed by 0 bases and 4 bases, with 2 bases remaining between them. The CDR3 has 13 amino acids. A TCRbeta library incorporating unique molecular identifiers was prepared. Each CDR3 protein gets one entry after TCRdb re-called the PCR reads with MiXCR. The sample holds more than 200,000 distinct CDR3 sequences, roughly 24% seen once. This sample comprised PBMCs, obtained before TCRalphabeta/CD19-depleted stem cell transplant. The TCR originated in a girl aged 2 to 10 with Fanconi anemia, due to receive a stem cell transplant. This sequence joins TRBV24-1 and TRBJ2-2; unclear D gene. CDR3 sequence: CATSDLVTGELFF. DNA for the CDR3: TGTGCCACCAGTGATTTGGTCACCGGGGAGCTGTTTTTT.